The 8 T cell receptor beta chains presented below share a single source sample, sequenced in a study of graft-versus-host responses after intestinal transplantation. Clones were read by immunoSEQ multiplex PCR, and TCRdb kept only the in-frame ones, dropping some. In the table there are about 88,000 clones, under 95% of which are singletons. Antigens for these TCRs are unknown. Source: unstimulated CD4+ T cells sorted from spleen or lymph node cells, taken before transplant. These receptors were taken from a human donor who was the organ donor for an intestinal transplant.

The CDR3 loop is CAWSVHPGGYTF. The CDR3 DNA is TGTGCCTGGAGTGTACACCCGGGTGGCTACACCTTC. The rearrangement links TRBV30 to TRBJ1-2; D is uncertain. This CDR3 spans 12 amino acids. The germline CDR1 and CDR2 sequences are GTSNPN and SVGIG (reference sequence). V was shortened by 0 bases and J by 7 bases, with 9 bases between the two germline ends. Based on the CDR3 plus reference TRBV30 and TRBJ1-2, the full variable domain is SQTIHQWPATLVQPVGSPLSLECTVEGTSNPNLYWYRQAAGRGLQLLFYSVGIGQISSEVPQNLSASRPQDRQFILSSKKLLLSDSGFYLCAWSVHPGGYTFGSGTRLTVV.

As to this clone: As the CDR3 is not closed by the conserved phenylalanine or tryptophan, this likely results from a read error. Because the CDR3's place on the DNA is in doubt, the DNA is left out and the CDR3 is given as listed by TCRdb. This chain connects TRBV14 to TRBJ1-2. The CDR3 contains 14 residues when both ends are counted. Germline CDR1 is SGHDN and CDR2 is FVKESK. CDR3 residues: CASSHPSYREGSEG.

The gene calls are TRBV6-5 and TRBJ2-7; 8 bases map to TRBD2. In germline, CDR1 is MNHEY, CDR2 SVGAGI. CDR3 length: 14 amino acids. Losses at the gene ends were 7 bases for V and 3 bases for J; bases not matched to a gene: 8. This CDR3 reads CASTTGGRSYEQYF. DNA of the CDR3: TGTGCCAGCACCACGGGGGGGAGAAGCTACGAGCAGTACTTC.

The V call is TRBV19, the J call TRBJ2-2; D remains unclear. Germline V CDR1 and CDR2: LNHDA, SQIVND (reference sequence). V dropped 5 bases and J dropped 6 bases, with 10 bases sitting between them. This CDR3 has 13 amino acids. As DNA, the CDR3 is TGTGCCAGTAGTCGCGGTTACTCCGGGGAGCTGTTTTTT. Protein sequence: CASSRGYSGELFF.

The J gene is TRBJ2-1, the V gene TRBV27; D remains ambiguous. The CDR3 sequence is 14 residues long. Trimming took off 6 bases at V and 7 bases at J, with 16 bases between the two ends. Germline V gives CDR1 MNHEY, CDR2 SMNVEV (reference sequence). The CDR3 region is CASSHETYPNEQFF. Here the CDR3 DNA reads TGTGCCAGCAGCCACGAGACATACCCTAATGAGCAGTTCTTC.

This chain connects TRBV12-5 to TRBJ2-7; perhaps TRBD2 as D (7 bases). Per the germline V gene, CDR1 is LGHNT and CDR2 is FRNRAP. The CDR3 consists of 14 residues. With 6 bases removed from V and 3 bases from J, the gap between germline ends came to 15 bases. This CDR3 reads CASGPRGGLYEQYF. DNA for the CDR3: TGTGCTAGTGGCCCAAGGGGGGGCCTCTACGAGCAGTACTTC.

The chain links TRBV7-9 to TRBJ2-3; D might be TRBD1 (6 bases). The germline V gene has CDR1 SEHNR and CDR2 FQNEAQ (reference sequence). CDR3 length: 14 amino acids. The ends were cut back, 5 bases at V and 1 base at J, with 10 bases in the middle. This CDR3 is CASSIWTGTDTQYF. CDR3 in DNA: TGTGCCAGCAGCATTTGGACAGGCACAGATACGCAGTATTTT.

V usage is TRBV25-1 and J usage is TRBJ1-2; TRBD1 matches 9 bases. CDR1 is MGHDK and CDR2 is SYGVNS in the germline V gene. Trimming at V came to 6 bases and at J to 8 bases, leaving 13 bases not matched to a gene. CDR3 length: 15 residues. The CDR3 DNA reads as TGTGCCAGCAGAGACATCGGGACAGGGCCGGTCGGCTACACCTTC. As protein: CASRDIGTGPVGYTF.